Below, 19 T cell receptor beta chains from the same sample are listed, as sequenced in a study of T cells in Graves' hyperthyroidism and ophthalmopathy (dated by TCRdb to about 2019). The library was generated by multiplex PCR. Sequenced on an Illumina HiSeq 2000. The TCR beta CDR3 regions were amplified from the RNA transcripts. The first round of RT-PCR for the TCR CDR3 was performed with the HTBI primer set and the Qiagen OneStep RT-PCR kit. TCRdb itself trimmed the public reads at Q25 with fastp, ran MiXCR and retained productive beta chains. Identical CDR3 proteins give one entry, which carries the most common genes and DNA. The table for this sample lists approximately 370,000 distinct CDR3 sequences; about a sixth of them were counted only once. The ten largest clonotypes hold around a third of the sample. What was sequenced was blood. The receptors here all came from a woman in her twenties or thirties with Graves' hyperthyroidism that later progressed to Graves' ophthalmopathy.

Many counts were recorded for this clonotype. The chain has TRBV20-1 and TRBJ2-7, with D maybe TRBD2 (5 bases). CDR1 is DFQATT, CDR2 SNEGSKA, per germline (reference sequence). Trimming stripped 3 bases from V and 2 bases from J, with 14 bases between. CDR3 length: 14 amino acids. This chain's CDR3 is CSASKTIQTYEQYF. In nucleotides, the CDR3 is TGCAGTGCTAGTAAGACTATACAAACCTACGAGCAGTACTTC.

Ten or more counts support this clonotype. V usage is TRBV3-1 and J usage is TRBJ2-5, with D perhaps matching TRBD1 or TRBD2 (5 bases each). The germline V and J ends were trimmed by 6 bases and 2 bases, with 16 bases remaining between them. CDR3 size: 15 residues. Germline CDR1 LGHDT, CDR2 YNNKEL (reference sequence). CDR3 sequence reads: CASSSDWGGQETQYF. In DNA form, the CDR3 reads TGTGCCAGCAGTTCAGACTGGGGCGGGCAAGAGACCCAGTACTTC.

J is TRBJ1-2 and V is TRBV29-1; D is uncertain. The CDR3 is made up of 16 amino acids. Germline assignment: CDR1 SQVTM and CDR2 ANQGSEA. V lost 4 bases and J lost 6, with 24 bases in between. The CDR3 loop reads CSVGGHWTARVNGYTF. The DNA for the CDR3 is TGCAGCGTTGGCGGCCATTGGACGGCCCGGGTTAATGGCTACACCTTC.

This clonotype has a count of ten or more. V and J are TRBV20-1 and TRBJ2-7; perhaps D is TRBD1 or TRBD2 (5 bases each). The CDR3 spans 16 residues. Deletions cut 2 bases from V and 0 bases from J, with 17 bases between. Germline lookup yields CDR1 DFQATT and CDR2 SNEGSKA (reference sequence). The CDR3 is CSARNLAGTYSYEQYF. The CDR3 DNA is TGCAGTGCTAGAAACTTAGCCGGGACGTACTCCTACGAGCAGTACTTC.

The chain carries TRBV19 and TRBJ2-7; TRBD2 aligns across 8 bases. The CDR3 runs to 13 residues. Losses at the gene ends were 4 bases for V and 5 bases for J; bases not matched to a gene: 4. Germline CDR1 is LNHDA and CDR2 is SQIVND (reference sequence). The DNA for the CDR3 is TGTGCCAGTAGTAGTGCAGCGGGAGACGAGCAGTACTTC. Encoded protein: CASSSAAGDEQYF.

This clonotype was observed at least ten times. The gene calls are TRBV30 and TRBJ1-2; 8 nucleotides match TRBD1. Germline V gene lookup returns CDR1 GTSNPN and CDR2 SVGIG (reference sequence). This CDR3 region has 13 residues. Germline trimming cut 2 bases from V and 10 bases from J; bases unmatched to any gene: 9. The CDR3 protein is CAWSPGGFYDYTF. The CDR3 nucleotides read TGTGCCTGGAGTCCAGGGGGCTTTTACGACTACACCTTC.

This clonotype was detected many times. The V and J genes are TRBV28 and TRBJ1-5; D is undetermined. V lost 3 bases and J lost 0, with 9 bases in between. Germline V gene sequence: CDR1 MDHEN, CDR2 SYDVKM. This CDR3 has 15 amino acids. CDR3 nucleotide sequence: TGTGCCAGCAGTTTTATGGAAATTAGCAATCAGCCCCAGCATTTT. This translates into CASSFMEISNQPQHF.

This clonotype was observed at least ten times. The chain uses TRBV20-1 and TRBJ2-7, with 10 bases matching TRBD2. V was pared by 3 bases and J by 2 bases, with 4 bases of the junction left unmatched. Germline CDR1 reads DFQATT; CDR2 reads SNEGSKA (reference sequence). The CDR3 has 14 residues. DNA for the CDR3: TGCAGTGCTAGTTTGACTAGCGGGCCCTACGAGCAGTACTTC. Protein: CSASLTSGPYEQYF.

This clonotype showed up many times. The chain recombines TRBV2 with TRBJ1-1; unclear D gene. V lost 3 bases to trimming and J lost 5 bases, with 16 bases between them. This CDR3 region has 15 residues. In germline, CDR1 is SNHLY, CDR2 FYNNEI. This CDR3 reads CASSDRWEGTTEAFF. In DNA form, the CDR3 reads TGTGCCAGCAGTGATAGGTGGGAAGGTACGACTGAAGCTTTCTTT.

This clonotype was counted many times. In DNA form, the CDR3 reads TGTGCCAGCAGGGGGGGGGCAGGGGGCAATCAGCCCCAGCATTTT. As protein: CASRGGAGGNQPQHF. This rearrangement joins TRBV2 to TRBJ1-5, with D tentatively TRBD1 (6 bases). The V end lost 6 bases, the J end lost 2 bases, and 14 bases lay between the germline ends. The length of the CDR3 is 15 residues. CDR1 SNHLY and CDR2 FYNNEI come from the germline V gene.

On this clonotype: A read error may account for a junction end that differs from germline. The V and J genes are TRBV5-1 and TRBJ1-2; tentatively, D is TRBD1 (6 bases). The CDR3 contains 13 residues. Germline loops: CDR1 SGHRS, CDR2 YFSETQ. CDR3 nucleotide sequence: TGTGCCAGCAGCTTAGGGGGGCTAAGTGGCTACACCTTC. It specifies CASSLGGLSGYTF.

On this clonotype itself: This clone may be a read error of a much larger clone one base away. J is TRBJ2-1 and V is TRBV20-1; D may correspond to TRBD1 or TRBD2 (5 bases each). CDR1 and CDR2 (germline): DFQATT, SNEGSKA (reference sequence). The CDR3 sequence is 15 residues long. CDR3 in DNA: TGCAGTGCTTTCTCCGGGACCACGCTACAAAATGAGCAGCTCTTC. Protein sequence: CSAFSGTTLQNEQLF.

There are many counts of this clonotype. This chain joins TRBV18 and TRBJ2-5; TRBD1 aligns across 7 bases. CDR1 and CDR2 from the germline V gene are KGHSH and LQKENI. The CDR3 contains 14 residues. Germline trimming cut 2 bases from V and 5 bases from J; bases unmatched to any gene: 5. The CDR3 sequence: CASSPMPRGETQYF. The CDR3 region has the DNA TGTGCCAGCTCACCAATGCCCAGGGGGGAGACCCAGTACTTC.

This clonotype was recorded a few times. This chain links TRBV4-2 with TRBJ2-1; D remains ambiguous. V was trimmed by 3 bases and J by 9 bases, leaving 9 bases between them. CDR3 length: 12 amino acids. Per the germline V gene, CDR1 is LGHNA and CDR2 is YNFKEQ. The CDR3 DNA reads TGTGCCAGCAGCCAGTCTGGGTCTGAGCAGTTCTTC. Protein: CASSQSGSEQFF.

This clonotype was observed at least ten times. The CDR3 spells CASSQARLTRDNEQFF. In DNA, the CDR3 is TGTGCCAGCAGCCAAGCTAGGCTTACGAGGGACAATGAGCAGTTCTTC. This chain uses TRBV3-1 with TRBJ2-1; possibly TRBD2 for D (5 bases). Trimming took 1 base from V and 5 from J, leaving 15 bases between them. The CDR3 loop spans 16 amino acids. Germline lookup yields CDR1 LGHDT and CDR2 YNNKEL (reference sequence).

This clonotype came up many times. The chain couples TRBV30 to TRBJ2-5, with no clear D. V was pared by 1 base and J by 5 bases, with 5 bases between. The CDR3 is 11 amino acids. Looked up from germline, CDR1 is GTSNPN and CDR2 is SVGIG (reference sequence). CDR3 sequence reads: CAWSAHETQYF. CDR3 nucleotides: TGTGCCTGGAGTGCACATGAGACCCAGTACTTC.

The CDR3 region is CASSQVLRPANTEAFF. CDR3 nucleotide sequence: TGCGCCAGCAGCCAAGTCCTGAGACCCGCGAACACTGAAGCTTTCTTT. The chain employs TRBV4-1 and TRBJ1-1; D is undetermined. The germline gives CDR1 MGHRA, CDR2 YSYEKL. The V end was cut by 1 base, the J end by 1 base, with 13 bases between. This CDR3 comprises 16 residues.

The gene calls are TRBV7-9 and TRBJ1-5; D is perhaps TRBD1 (5 bases). CDR1 and CDR2 (germline): SEHNR, FQNEAQ (reference sequence). V was cut by 4 bases and J by 7 bases, with 14 bases left in between. This CDR3 region has 14 residues. The CDR3 coding sequence is TGTGCCAGCAGCTCTAGTACAGGAGGGCAGCCCCAGCATTTT. It codes for CASSSSTGGQPQHF.

This clonotype was observed a handful of times. This rearrangement joins TRBV20-1 to TRBJ2-2; no clear D. Germline lookup yields CDR1 DFQATT and CDR2 SNEGSKA (reference sequence). This CDR3 has 13 residues. The V and J ends lost 2 bases and 7 bases respectively, with 11 bases between them. In DNA form, the CDR3 reads TGCAGTGCTAGACGGACGGCCCTCGGGGAGCTGTTTTTT. Amino acid sequence: CSARRTALGELFF.